The 30 T cell receptor beta chains reported below all come from one sample, sequenced in a study of shared clonotypes between healthy human individuals. Sequencing used immunoSEQ multiplex PCR; TCRdb keeps in-frame clones, though not all of them. The sample includes about 490,000 clones, around 80% of them seen just once. Material for sequencing was PBMCs. These receptors were obtained from a woman aged 35 to 49 in good health. Some clones in this sample may be carry-over from other donors' samples.

This clone occurred a few times. The chain is built from TRBV2 and TRBJ1-5, with D uncertain. Looked up from germline, CDR1 is SNHLY and CDR2 is FYNNEI. The length of the CDR3 is 14 residues. Trimming cost V 4 bases and J 4 bases, with 11 bases left between them. CDR3: CASSVKPRNQPQHF. The DNA for the CDR3 is TGTGCCAGCAGTGTTAAACCGCGTAATCAGCCCCAGCATTTT.

The CDR3 region is CASSREHSNQPQHF. The CDR3 DNA follows: TGTGCCAGCAGTAGGGAACATAGCAATCAGCCCCAGCATTTT. The rearrangement uses TRBV6-4 and TRBJ1-5; D is uncertain. CDR3 length equals 14 residues. V was cut by 5 bases and J by 0 bases, with 8 bases left in between. The germline V gene encodes CDR1 MRHNA and CDR2 SNTAGT.

The chain employs TRBV7-2 and TRBJ2-2, with 9 bases aligning to TRBD2. The CDR3 spans 15 residues. Trimming removed 2 bases from V and 6 bases from J; junction bases left unmatched: 4. CDR1 SGHTA and CDR2 FQGNSA come from the germline V gene. The CDR3, as DNA: TGTGCCAGCAGCTTACGGACTAGCGCGGCCGGGGAGCTGTTTTTT. This encodes CASSLRTSAAGELFF.

The rearrangement links TRBV6-5 to TRBJ2-7; 8 bases map to TRBD1. J lost 6 bases, V lost 10 bases, and 11 bases had no gene match. The CDR3 consists of 13 residues. CDR1 is MNHEY and CDR2 is SVGAGI in the germline V gene. The CDR3 here is CATRQGSRSEQYF. DNA of the CDR3: TGTGCCACAAGACAGGGGTCTCGGAGCGAGCAGTACTTC.

This sequence joins TRBV5-1 and TRBJ2-7, with D possibly being TRBD1 (8 bases). V was trimmed by 4 bases and J by 2 bases, leaving 16 bases between them. The germline CDR1 and CDR2 sequences are SGHRS and YFSETQ. The CDR3 is 15 residues long. CDR3 DNA: TGCGCCAGCAGCCCCCGACAGGGGAGGGCCTACGAGCAGTACTTC. Residues: CASSPRQGRAYEQYF.

Remarks on this clone: The sample has other DNA sequences that encode this CDR3 too. The rearrangement joins TRBV29-1 to TRBJ2-1; TRBD2 aligns across 8 bases. CDR3 length: 14 amino acids. The junction had 5 bases not matched to a gene; V was cut back by 3 bases and J by 4 bases. Germline V gives CDR1 SQVTM, CDR2 ANQGSEA. The CDR3 reads CSVDVSGTYNEQFF. CDR3 nucleotides: TGCAGCGTTGATGTTAGCGGGACATACAATGAGCAGTTCTTC.

A remark on this clone: Other DNA sequences of this sample code for an identical CDR3. Here the CDR3 reads CASSIDRAYEQYF. The CDR3 nucleotides read TGTGCCAGTAGTATCGATAGGGCCTACGAGCAGTACTTC. The chain joins TRBV19 to TRBJ2-7, with D unclear. Per the germline V gene, CDR1 is LNHDA and CDR2 is SQIVND (reference sequence). This CDR3 has 13 amino acids. V was cut by 3 bases and J by 2 bases, with 8 bases left in between.

This chain joins TRBV25-1 and TRBJ2-3, with D hard to call. The V and J ends lost 3 bases and 1 base respectively, with 8 bases between them. This CDR3 is built from 14 residues. Per the germline V gene, CDR1 is MGHDK and CDR2 is SYGVNS. The CDR3 region has the DNA TGTGCCAGCAGTGATTTGCAGGGCACAGATACGCAGTATTTT. It specifies CASSDLQGTDTQYF.

The chain links TRBV20-1 to TRBJ2-7, with no clear D. This CDR3 is 11 amino acids long. Germline-derived CDR1 and CDR2 are DFQATT and SNEGSKA (reference sequence). Trimming pared 0 bases from V and 6 bases from J, leaving 6 bases between. The CDR3 loop reads CSARDELEQYF. The CDR3 nucleotides are TGCAGTGCTAGAGATGAACTCGAGCAGTACTTC.

This clone was seen only once. The V gene is TRBV6-6, the J gene TRBJ2-7, with 9 nucleotides matching TRBD2. This CDR3 has 15 residues. With 4 bases clipped from V and 0 bases from J, the junction kept 4 bases outside the gene matches. Germline V gene data show CDR1 as MNHNY and CDR2 as SVGAGI (reference sequence). CDR3 amino acids: CASSFLAGSSYEQYF. The CDR3, as DNA: TGTGCCAGCAGTTTCCTAGCGGGGAGCTCCTACGAGCAGTACTTC.

This chain links TRBV12-5 with TRBJ1-5; D is unclear. The CDR3 has 13 residues. V was cut by 7 bases and J by 1 base, with 8 bases left in between. The germline V gene has CDR1 LGHNT and CDR2 FRNRAP. The CDR3 reads CASAEGSNQPQHF. DNA of the CDR3: TGTGCTAGTGCAGAGGGAAGCAATCAGCCCCAGCATTTT.

The chain has TRBV7-9 and TRBJ2-3; D not resolved. Germline values: CDR1 SEHNR, CDR2 FQNEAQ (reference sequence). The CDR3 consists of 13 residues. V shed 5 bases and J shed 5 bases, with 11 bases lying between them. For the CDR3, the DNA is TGTGCCAGCAGCCCCCCCTCCAAAGATACGCAGTATTTT. It codes for CASSPPSKDTQYF.

This clone was seen more than once but under ten times. The chain is built from TRBV5-5 and TRBJ1-2; D unresolved. The CDR3 consists of 14 residues. Between the trimmed V and J ends, which lost 4 bases and 3 bases, there was a span of 13 bases. Germline CDR1 and CDR2: SGHKS and YYEKEE (reference sequence). The CDR3 bases are TGTGCCAGCAGCCACCGACCCGCGGACTATGGCTACACCTTC. This translates into CASSHRPADYGYTF.

The chain uses TRBV19 and TRBJ1-4, with a possible D match to TRBD1 (6 bases). The CDR3 contains 16 residues. V was trimmed by 4 bases and J by 8 bases, leaving 20 bases between them. The germline gives CDR1 LNHDA, CDR2 SQIVND (reference sequence). The CDR3 sequence is CASSTGGGRRMEKLFF. The CDR3 nucleotides are TGTGCCAGTAGTACCGGTGGGGGGCGGAGAATGGAAAAACTGTTTTTT.

This clone was recorded a few times. This chain joins TRBV5-1 and TRBJ1-2; D possibly corresponds to TRBD1 (5 bases). The CDR3 totals 13 residues. Per germline, CDR1 SGHRS and CDR2 YFSETQ. V lost 7 bases, J lost 4 bases, and 14 bases lay in between. This chain's CDR3 is CASSAAQGYGYTF. The CDR3 nucleotides are TGCGCCAGCTCCGCCGCGCAGGGCTATGGCTACACCTTC.

The chain employs TRBV15 and TRBJ2-5, with D hard to call. The V end lost 4 bases, the J end lost 1 base, and 4 bases lay between the germline ends. The CDR3 has 12 residues. Germline loops: CDR1 LNHNV, CDR2 YYDKDF (reference sequence). CDR3 nucleotide sequence: TGTGCCACCAGCAAGATCCAAGAGACCCAGTACTTC. This codes for CATSKIQETQYF.

The rearrangement joins TRBV2 to TRBJ2-2; TRBD1 aligns across 11 bases. Germline CDR1 is SNHLY and CDR2 is FYNNEI. CDR3 length equals 14 residues. J gave up 6 bases and V 6 bases, and 3 bases lay outside the gene matches. CDR3 protein: CASRQGQGAGELFF. CDR3 bases: TGTGCCAGCAGGCAGGGACAGGGGGCCGGGGAGCTGTTTTTT. Complete variable domain (other parts from reference TRBV2 and TRBJ2-2): EPEVTQTPSHQVTQMGQEVILRCVPISNHLYFYWYRQILGQKVEFLVSFYNNEISEKSEIFDDQFSVERPDGSNFTLKIRSTKLEDSAMYFCASRQGQGAGELFFGEGSRLTVL.

V is TRBV7-2 and J is TRBJ2-1, with TRBD2 matching 7 bases. Germline CDR1 reads SGHTA; CDR2 reads FQGNSA. The CDR3 sequence is 13 residues long. With V trimmed by 7 bases and J by 4 bases, 4 bases remained unmatched. Here the CDR3 DNA reads TGTGCCAGCAAGGCACTAGCGTACAATGAGCAGTTCTTC. This sequence encodes CASKALAYNEQFF.

V and J are TRBV5-4 and TRBJ1-4, with D unclear. CDR1 is SGHNT, CDR2 YYREEE, per germline (reference sequence). The V end was cut by 1 base, the J end by 5 bases, with 9 bases between. CDR3 length: 14 amino acids. CDR3 residues: CASSLWRNNEKLFF. In nucleotides, the CDR3 is TGTGCCAGCAGCTTGTGGCGGAACAATGAAAAACTGTTTTTT.

This chain joins TRBV28 and TRBJ1-2; possible D gene TRBD1, 5 bases. Germline V gene sequence: CDR1 MDHEN, CDR2 SYDVKM. The CDR3 contains 12 residues. V lost 8 bases to trimming and J lost 4 bases, with 11 bases between them. The CDR3 loop is CASQGIGYGYTF. CDR3 DNA: TGTGCCAGCCAGGGTATCGGCTATGGCTACACCTTC.

The chain joins TRBV11-2 to TRBJ2-7, with a possible D match to TRBD2 (6 bases). The CDR3 totals 14 residues. Per germline, CDR1 SGHAT and CDR2 FQNNGV. V was pared by 4 bases and J by 3 bases, with 13 bases between. CDR3 DNA sequence: TGTGCCAGCAGCTCGTTTACGGGAGACTACGAGCAGTACTTC. Translating it yields CASSSFTGDYEQYF. The entire variable domain, with the rest obtained from reference TRBV11-2 and TRBJ2-7, is as follows: EAGVAQSPRYKIIEKRQSVAFWCNPISGHATLYWYQQILGQGPKLLIQFQNNGVVDDSQLPKDRFSAERLKGVDSTLKIQPAKLEDSAVYLCASSSFTGDYEQYFGPGTRLTVT.

The genes are TRBV19 and TRBJ1-5, with D uncertain. From germline, CDR1 is LNHDA and CDR2 SQIVND (reference sequence). The CDR3 is 14 amino acids. Trimming stripped 6 bases from V and 4 bases from J, with 13 bases between. The CDR3 protein is CASRGPSSNQPQHF. The CDR3 DNA sequence: TGTGCCAGTAGAGGCCCGAGCAGTAATCAGCCCCAGCATTTT.

CDR3 region: CASSEALRGRTSGNSNEQFF. CDR3 bases: TGTGCCAGCAGTGAAGCGCTTCGGGGCAGGACTAGCGGCAACAGCAATGAGCAGTTCTTC. The rearrangement joins TRBV2 to TRBJ2-1, with TRBD2 identical over 10 bases. Germline assignment: CDR1 SNHLY and CDR2 FYNNEI. CDR3 length equals 20 residues. V lost 0 bases and J lost 6; bases outside the gene matches: 17.

In its sample, this clone was seen once. The CDR3 sequence is CSVEPLAGPSSYNEQFF. CDR3 nucleotides: TGCAGCGTTGAACCCCTGGCAGGGCCGTCTTCCTACAATGAGCAGTTCTTC. The chain recombines TRBV29-1 with TRBJ2-1; the D gene is possibly TRBD1 (5 bases). V lost 2 bases to trimming and J lost 1 base, with 18 bases between them. The CDR3 is made up of 17 amino acids. Germline V gene sequence: CDR1 SQVTM, CDR2 ANQGSEA.

The rearrangement joins TRBV5-4 to TRBJ1-1; D call uncertain. The CDR3 consists of 14 residues. V was cut by 0 bases and J by 3 bases, with 9 bases left in between. The V gene's germline CDR1 is SGHNT and CDR2 YYREEE (reference sequence). As DNA, the CDR3 is TGTGCCAGCAGCTTGGTCGCCAGACACACTGAAGCTTTCTTT. Amino acids: CASSLVARHTEAFF.

The V gene is TRBV15, the J gene TRBJ1-3; D not certain. Germline CDR1 is LNHNV and CDR2 is YYDKDF (reference sequence). This CDR3 is 17 amino acids long. Trimming shortened V by 0 bases and J by 1 base, and 13 bases separated the two germline ends. The CDR3 loop is CATSRDRMGGSGNTIYF. The CDR3 bases are TGTGCCACCAGCAGAGATCGGATGGGTGGGTCTGGAAACACCATATATTTT.

V is TRBV7-8 and J is TRBJ2-2; 10 bases are shared with TRBD2. Germline lookup yields CDR1 SGHVS and CDR2 FQNEAQ. This CDR3 contains 16 residues. Trimming at V came to 4 bases and at J to 0 bases, leaving 2 bases not matched to a gene. For the CDR3, the DNA is TGTGCCAGCAGCTCAGCGGGAGGGGCGAACACCGGGGAGCTGTTTTTT. It yields the protein CASSSAGGANTGELFF.

A remark on this clone: Other DNA sequences in the sample encode the same CDR3. The V and J genes are TRBV18 and TRBJ2-7; TRBD2 matches at 9 bases. The CDR3 extends over 15 amino acids. With 2 bases clipped from V and 3 bases from J, the junction kept 5 bases outside the gene matches. Germline V lookup: CDR1 KGHSH, CDR2 LQKENI. This CDR3 is CASSPAGGALYEQYF. The CDR3 DNA is TGTGCCAGCTCACCAGCGGGAGGGGCCCTCTACGAGCAGTACTTC.

This clone was detected a few times. V and J are TRBV10-3 and TRBJ2-2, with 12 positions matching TRBD2. The V segment lost 4 bases and the J segment 4 bases; nucleotides outside the gene matches: 10. There are 18 residues in the CDR3. Germline assignment: CDR1 ENHRY and CDR2 SYGVKD. This CDR3 reads CAISGRMTSGRTTGELFF. The CDR3 DNA is TGTGCCATCAGTGGCAGAATGACTAGCGGGAGAACCACCGGGGAGCTGTTTTTT.

The rearrangement uses TRBV30 and TRBJ1-5; D ambiguous. CDR1 is GTSNPN, CDR2 SVGIG, per germline (reference sequence). V dropped 0 bases and J dropped 1 base, with 10 bases sitting between them. This CDR3 spans 15 amino acids. CDR3 protein: CAWSVWGVSNQPQHF. The CDR3 DNA sequence: TGTGCCTGGAGTGTATGGGGTGTGAGCAATCAGCCCCAGCATTTT.